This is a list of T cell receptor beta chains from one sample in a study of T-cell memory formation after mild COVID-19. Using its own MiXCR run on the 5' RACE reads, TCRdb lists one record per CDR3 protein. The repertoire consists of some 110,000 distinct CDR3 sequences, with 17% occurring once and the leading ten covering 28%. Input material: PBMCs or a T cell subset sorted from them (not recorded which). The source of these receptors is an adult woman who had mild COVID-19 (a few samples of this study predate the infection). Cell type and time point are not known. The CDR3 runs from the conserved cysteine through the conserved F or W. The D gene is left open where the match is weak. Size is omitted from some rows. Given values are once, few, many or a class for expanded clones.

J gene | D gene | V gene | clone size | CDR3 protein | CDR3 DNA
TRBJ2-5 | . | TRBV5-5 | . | CASSLGHGTSGGETQYF | TGTGCCAGCAGCCTGGGACACGGCACATCTGGGGGAGAGACCCAGTACTTC
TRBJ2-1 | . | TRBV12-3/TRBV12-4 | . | CASRPNGYDRFYNEQFF | TGTGCCAGCCGCCCGAATGGATATGACAGGTTTTACAATGAGCAGTTCTTC
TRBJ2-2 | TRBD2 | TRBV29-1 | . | CSVMDGRATGELFF | TGCAGCGTGATGGACGGGAGGGCTACCGGGGAGCTGTTTTTT
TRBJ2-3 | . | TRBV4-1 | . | CASSQAHSTDTQYF | TGCGCCAGCAGCCAAGCCCACAGCACAGATACGCAGTATTTT
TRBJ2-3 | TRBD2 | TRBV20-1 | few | CSAPGLAGGQTQGTQYF | TGCAGTGCTCCCGGACTAGCGGGGGGGCAAACCCAGGGTACGCAGTATTTT
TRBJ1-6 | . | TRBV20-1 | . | CSAHPDSNSPLHF | TGCAGTGCTCATCCCGACAGTAATTCACCCCTCCACTTT
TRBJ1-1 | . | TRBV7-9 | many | CASSSVLAAEAFF | TGTGCCAGCAGTTCAGTTCTCGCAGCTGAAGCTTTCTTT
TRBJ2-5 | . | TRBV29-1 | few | CSAESPSAQTQYF | TGCAGCGCCGAAAGTCCGTCAGCGCAGACCCAGTACTTC
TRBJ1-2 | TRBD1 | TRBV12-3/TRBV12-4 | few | CASSLSPTGNGYTF | TGTGCCAGCAGTTTATCTCCGACAGGGAATGGCTACACCTTC
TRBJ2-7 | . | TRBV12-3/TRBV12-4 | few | CASSPYRDSYEQYF | TGTGCCAGCAGTCCATACAGGGACTCCTACGAGCAGTACTTC
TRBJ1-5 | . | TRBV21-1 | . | CASSPSPGTGCGQPQHF | TGTGCCAGCAGCCCTAGTCCCGGGACAGGGTGCGGTCAGCCCCAGCATTTT
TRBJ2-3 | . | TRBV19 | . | CASSIRFKDTQYF | TGTGCCAGTAGTATAAGATTTAAAGATACGCAGTATTTT
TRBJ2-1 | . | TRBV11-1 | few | CASSSVTGLSYNEQFF | TGTGCCAGCAGCTCTGTGACAGGCCTCTCCTACAATGAGCAGTTCTTC
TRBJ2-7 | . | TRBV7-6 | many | CASSPDSSYEQYF | TGTGCCAGCAGCCCCGACTCTTCCTACGAGCAGTACTTC
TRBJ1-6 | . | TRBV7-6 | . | CASSLDGGNSPLHF | TGTGCCAGCAGCTTAGATGGGGGGAATTCACCCCTCCACTTT
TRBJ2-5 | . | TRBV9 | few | CASSVPTGMSFQETQYF | TGTGCCAGCAGCGTCCCTACCGGGATGTCTTTCCAAGAGACCCAGTACTTC
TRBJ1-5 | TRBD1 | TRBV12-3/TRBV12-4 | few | CASSSGGAGPQHF | TGTGCCAGCAGCTCAGGGGGAGCGGGGCCCCAGCATTTT
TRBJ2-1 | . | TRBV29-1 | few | CSVEIPLAGSSYNEQFF | TGCAGCGTTGAAATACCCCTGGCGGGGAGCTCCTACAATGAGCAGTTCTTC
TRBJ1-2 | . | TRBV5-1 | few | CASSLVGSRDGYTF | TGCGCCAGCAGCTTGGTGGGCTCTCGGGATGGCTACACCTTC
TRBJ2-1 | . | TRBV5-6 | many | CASSPGNEQFF | TGTGCCAGCAGCCCGGGGAATGAGCAGTTCTTC
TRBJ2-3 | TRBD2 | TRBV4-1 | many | CASSQVAAGGLDTQYF | TGCGCCAGCAGCCAAGTCGCGGCGGGGGGCCTAGATACGCAGTATTTT
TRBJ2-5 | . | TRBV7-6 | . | CASSLSDFETQYF | TGTGCCAGCAGCTTAAGTGATTTCGAGACCCAGTACTTC
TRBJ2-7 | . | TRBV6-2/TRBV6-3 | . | CASSPSSYDEQYF | TGTGCCAGCAGCCCATCTAGCTACGACGAGCAGTACTTC
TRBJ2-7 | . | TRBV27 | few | CASRQGTLQNSYEQYF | TGTGCCAGCAGGCAGGGGACCCTTCAAAATTCCTACGAGCAGTACTTC
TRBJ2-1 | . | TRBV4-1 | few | CASSSDSAYNEQFF | TGCGCCAGCAGCTCAGACTCTGCCTACAATGAGCAGTTCTTC
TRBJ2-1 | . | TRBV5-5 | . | CASSPYLGHNEQFF | TGTGCCAGCAGCCCCTATCTAGGACACAATGAGCAGTTCTTC
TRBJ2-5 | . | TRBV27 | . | CASSLAGHQETQYF | TGTGCCAGCAGTTTAGCGGGACATCAAGAGACCCAGTACTTC
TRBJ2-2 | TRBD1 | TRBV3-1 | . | CASSQDFRGLGELFF | TGTGCCAGCAGCCAAGATTTCAGGGGGCTCGGGGAGCTGTTTTTT
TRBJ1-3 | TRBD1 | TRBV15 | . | CATSQDRASGNTIYF | TGTGCCACCAGCCAAGACAGGGCCTCTGGAAACACCATATATTTT
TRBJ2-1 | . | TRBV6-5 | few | CASTEGSGYNEQFF | TGTGCCAGCACCGAAGGAAGCGGCTACAATGAGCAGTTCTTC
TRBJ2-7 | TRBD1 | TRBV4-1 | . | CASSHGTASYEQYF | TGCGCCAGCAGCCACGGGACAGCCTCCTACGAGCAGTACTTC
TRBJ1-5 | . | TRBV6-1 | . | CASSSVGEDSSQPQHF | TGTGCCAGCAGCTCTGTAGGGGAGGATAGCAGTCAGCCCCAGCATTTT
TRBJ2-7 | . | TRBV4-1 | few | CASSHHSADDEQYF | TGCGCCAGCAGCCACCATAGTGCGGATGACGAGCAGTACTTC
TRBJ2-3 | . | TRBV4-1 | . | CASSQEPDSLGDTDTQYF | TGCGCCAGCAGCCAAGAACCTGACTCCCTGGGGGACACAGATACGCAGTATTTT
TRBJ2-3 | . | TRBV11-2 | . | CASSRNPDTQYF | TGTGCCAGCAGCAGAAACCCCGATACGCAGTATTTT
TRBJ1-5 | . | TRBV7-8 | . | CASSPPGVNQPQHF | TGTGCCAGCAGCCCCCCGGGGGTAAATCAGCCCCAGCATTTT
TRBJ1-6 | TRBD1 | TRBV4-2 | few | CASSQDQGGVSPLHF | TGTGCCAGCAGCCAAGATCAAGGGGGCGTCTCACCCCTCCACTTT
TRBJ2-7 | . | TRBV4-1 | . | CASSQDGPYEQYF | TGCGCCAGCAGCCAAGATGGGCCGTACGAGCAGTACTTC
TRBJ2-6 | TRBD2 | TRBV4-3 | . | CASSQTSGSGANVLTF | TGCGCCAGCAGCCAGACTAGCGGTTCTGGGGCCAACGTCCTGACTTTC
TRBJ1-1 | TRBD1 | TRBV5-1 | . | CASSLAGGDPEAFF | TGCGCCAGCAGCTTGGCAGGGGGGGACCCTGAAGCTTTCTTT
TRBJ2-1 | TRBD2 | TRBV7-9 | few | CASGGRATYNEQFF | TGTGCCAGCGGCGGGAGGGCGACCTACAATGAGCAGTTCTTC
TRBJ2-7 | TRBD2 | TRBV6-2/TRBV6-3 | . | CASSYLRREWPYEQYF | TGTGCCAGCAGTTACCTCCGGCGGGAGTGGCCCTACGAGCAGTACTTC
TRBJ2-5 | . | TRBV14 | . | CASSQGPRVRVQETQYF | TGTGCCAGCAGCCAAGGCCCGCGGGTGCGAGTTCAAGAGACCCAGTACTTC
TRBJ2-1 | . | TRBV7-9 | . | CASVRGLVNEQFF | TGTGCCAGCGTCCGTGGCCTAGTCAATGAGCAGTTCTTC
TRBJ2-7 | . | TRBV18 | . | CASSLPFQGGAYEQYF | TGTGCCAGCTCACTACCATTTCAGGGGGGAGCCTACGAGCAGTACTTC
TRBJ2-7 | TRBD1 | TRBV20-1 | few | CSAYGTDDYEQYF | TGCAGTGCTTACGGGACAGATGACTACGAGCAGTACTTC
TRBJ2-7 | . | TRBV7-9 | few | CASSLDSRYEQYF | TGTGCCAGCAGCTTGGACTCACGTTACGAGCAGTACTTC